This is a list of T cell receptor beta chains from one sample in a study of CD8 T cells in ankylosing spondylitis. MiXCR was run by TCRdb on the 5' RACE reads, yielding one entry per CDR3 protein. The sample has some 130,000 distinct CDR3 sequences; about a sixth are singletons. Sequences were obtained from blood, either unsorted or a sorted T cell fraction (not recorded which). The receptors come from a male donor with ankylosing spondylitis. CDR3s include the opening cysteine and the closing phenylalanine or tryptophan. Fields, in order: clone size, D gene, J gene, V gene, CDR3 DNA, CDR3 protein. D genes are given only for firm matches. Clone size is shown for a subset of rows, as once, few, many or a class of expanded clone.

abundance: few
d_gene: -
j_gene: TRBJ2-7
v_gene: TRBV12-5
CDR3nt: TGTGCTAGTGGTTTCCCCACCCAGGAGCCGCGCTACGAGCAGTACTTC
CDR3aa: CASGFPTQEPRYEQYF

abundance: -
d_gene: -
j_gene: TRBJ1-1
v_gene: TRBV4-3
CDR3nt: TGCGCCAGCAGCCAATTCAGAGTGAACACTGAAGCTTTCTTT
CDR3aa: CASSQFRVNTEAFF

abundance: few
d_gene: TRBD1
j_gene: TRBJ1-1
v_gene: TRBV7-9
CDR3nt: TGTGCCAGCAGCGGACAGGTGAACACTGAAGCTTTCTTT
CDR3aa: CASSGQVNTEAFF

abundance: -
d_gene: -
j_gene: TRBJ2-7
v_gene: TRBV6-2/TRBV6-3
CDR3nt: TGTGCCAGCAGCGGGGGATCCGTACTCGAGCAGTACTTC
CDR3aa: CASSGGSVLEQYF

abundance: -
d_gene: TRBD2
j_gene: TRBJ2-5
v_gene: TRBV20-1
CDR3nt: TGCAGTGCAAACCCCGCGGGAGGGACCCAGTACTTC
CDR3aa: CSANPAGGTQYF

abundance: -
d_gene: TRBD1
j_gene: TRBJ2-7
v_gene: TRBV5-1
CDR3nt: TGCGCCAGCAGCTGGGACAGCTACGAGCAGTACTTC
CDR3aa: CASSWDSYEQYF

abundance: -
d_gene: -
j_gene: TRBJ2-7
v_gene: TRBV7-9
CDR3nt: TGTGCCAGTTTGGGGGAGATCCCGGGCGAGCAGTACTTC
CDR3aa: CASLGEIPGEQYF

abundance: -
d_gene: TRBD1
j_gene: TRBJ2-7
v_gene: TRBV5-1
CDR3nt: TGCGCCAGCAGCACGGGACAGGGGCTTACCTACGAGCAGTACTTC
CDR3aa: CASSTGQGLTYEQYF

abundance: -
d_gene: -
j_gene: TRBJ2-2
v_gene: TRBV4-1
CDR3nt: TGCGCCGTAAGCAGGGCCGTTCAGACCGGGGAGCTGTTTTTT
CDR3aa: CAVSRAVQTGELFF

abundance: -
d_gene: TRBD2
j_gene: TRBJ2-7
v_gene: TRBV11-2
CDR3nt: TGTGCCAGCAGCACCGGACTAGCCAAAGCCTACGAGCAGTACTTC
CDR3aa: CASSTGLAKAYEQYF

abundance: -
d_gene: -
j_gene: TRBJ2-7
v_gene: TRBV6-2/TRBV6-3
CDR3nt: TGTGCCAGCAGTTACGCACAAGGTAGCAACGAGCAGTACTTC
CDR3aa: CASSYAQGSNEQYF

abundance: -
d_gene: -
j_gene: TRBJ2-3
v_gene: TRBV7-7
CDR3nt: TGTGCTAGCAGCCCCCGCCCCCCAGATACGCAGTATTTT
CDR3aa: CASSPRPPDTQYF

abundance: -
d_gene: -
j_gene: TRBJ1-1
v_gene: TRBV5-4
CDR3nt: TGTGCCAGCAGCTCGGGGACGAACAAAGCTTTCTTT
CDR3aa: CASSSGTNKAFF

abundance: -
d_gene: TRBD2
j_gene: TRBJ2-2
v_gene: TRBV12-3/TRBV12-4
CDR3nt: TGTGCCAGCAGCTTTTGGGGGAGGGCCTCGACCGGGGAGCTGTTTTTT
CDR3aa: CASSFWGRASTGELFF

abundance: -
d_gene: -
j_gene: TRBJ2-7
v_gene: TRBV4-1
CDR3nt: TGCGCCAGCAGCCAACTAGCGAGGAGCTCCTACGAGCAGTACTTC
CDR3aa: CASSQLARSSYEQYF

abundance: many
d_gene: -
j_gene: TRBJ2-1
v_gene: TRBV29-1
CDR3nt: TGCAGCGTTGAAGGCGCGAGGGAGAGCTCCTACAATGAGCAGTTCTTC
CDR3aa: CSVEGARESSYNEQFF

abundance: few
d_gene: TRBD2
j_gene: TRBJ2-7
v_gene: TRBV6-5
CDR3nt: TGTGCCAGCAGTTCCCGGACTAGCGCAGGCTACGAGCAGTACTTC
CDR3aa: CASSSRTSAGYEQYF

abundance: few
d_gene: -
j_gene: TRBJ1-2
v_gene: TRBV5-1
CDR3nt: TGCGCCAGCAGCTTGGGCCGAACCTATGGCTACACCTTC
CDR3aa: CASSLGRTYGYTF

abundance: few
d_gene: -
j_gene: TRBJ2-2
v_gene: TRBV7-2
CDR3nt: TGTGCCAGCAGCCGGACTTCTAACACCGGGGAGCTGTTTTTT
CDR3aa: CASSRTSNTGELFF

abundance: -
d_gene: -
j_gene: TRBJ2-2
v_gene: TRBV9
CDR3nt: TGTGCCAGCAGCGTAGATCGGGACACCGGGGAGCTGTTTTTT
CDR3aa: CASSVDRDTGELFF

abundance: -
d_gene: TRBD1
j_gene: TRBJ1-1
v_gene: TRBV6-5
CDR3nt: TGTGCCAGCAGTTCTCAGGGGGGTTTCACTGAAGCTTTCTTT
CDR3aa: CASSSQGGFTEAFF

abundance: few
d_gene: -
j_gene: TRBJ1-2
v_gene: TRBV27
CDR3nt: TGTGCCAGCAGTTTACCCTATGGCTACACCTTC
CDR3aa: CASSLPYGYTF

abundance: -
d_gene: TRBD2
j_gene: TRBJ2-7
v_gene: TRBV5-1
CDR3nt: TGCGCCAGCAGCACAGGACTAGCGGAAGCCTACGAGCAGTACTTC
CDR3aa: CASSTGLAEAYEQYF

abundance: few
d_gene: -
j_gene: TRBJ2-5
v_gene: TRBV7-9
CDR3nt: TGTGCCAGCAGCTTCTTAGGGGGGGGCCACCAAGAGACCCAGTACTTC
CDR3aa: CASSFLGGGHQETQYF

abundance: few
d_gene: TRBD2
j_gene: TRBJ2-1
v_gene: TRBV27
CDR3nt: TGTGCCAGCAGTTCTTATCTTCCGGGAGGGCCGGGTAATGAGCAGTTCTTC
CDR3aa: CASSSYLPGGPGNEQFF

abundance: -
d_gene: -
j_gene: TRBJ2-1
v_gene: TRBV20-1
CDR3nt: TGCAGTGCTAGAGATCGGCATCTCTCCTACAATGAGCAGTTCTTC
CDR3aa: CSARDRHLSYNEQFF

abundance: few
d_gene: -
j_gene: TRBJ2-2
v_gene: TRBV28
CDR3nt: TGTGCCAGCAGTACCCCCACAGGGAGGAGCACCGGGGAGCTGTTTTTT
CDR3aa: CASSTPTGRSTGELFF

abundance: -
d_gene: -
j_gene: TRBJ2-1
v_gene: TRBV27
CDR3nt: TGTGCCAGCAGTTTAATGGGAGAGAGCAATGAGCAGTTCTTC
CDR3aa: CASSLMGESNEQFF

abundance: -
d_gene: TRBD1
j_gene: TRBJ1-2
v_gene: TRBV27
CDR3nt: TGTGCCAGCAGTCCCCGGGAGGGGGCGCTTGGCTACACCTTC
CDR3aa: CASSPREGALGYTF

abundance: -
d_gene: -
j_gene: TRBJ2-5
v_gene: TRBV5-4
CDR3nt: TGTGCCAGCAGACCCGACGGGGAAGAGACCCAGTACTTC
CDR3aa: CASRPDGEETQYF

abundance: -
d_gene: -
j_gene: TRBJ2-5
v_gene: TRBV2
CDR3nt: TGTGCCAGCAGGGCAGCCCGGGAGACCCAGTACTTC
CDR3aa: CASRAARETQYF

abundance: few
d_gene: TRBD1
j_gene: TRBJ2-1
v_gene: TRBV11-1
CDR3nt: TGTGCCAGCAGCTTCAATGCCGGGACAGGGATCTCCTACAATGAGCAGTTCTTC
CDR3aa: CASSFNAGTGISYNEQFF

abundance: -
d_gene: TRBD2
j_gene: TRBJ2-1
v_gene: TRBV6-1
CDR3nt: TGTGCCAGCAACGAACTAGCGGGCGCCAATGAGCAGTTCTTC
CDR3aa: CASNELAGANEQFF

abundance: few
d_gene: -
j_gene: TRBJ2-6
v_gene: TRBV27
CDR3nt: TGTGCCAGCAGACTTAGTAGCTCTGGGGCCAACGTCCTGACTTTC
CDR3aa: CASRLSSSGANVLTF

abundance: -
d_gene: -
j_gene: TRBJ2-3
v_gene: TRBV7-9
CDR3nt: TGTGCCAGCAGCCCCACCGGTAGCACAGATACGCAGTATTTT
CDR3aa: CASSPTGSTDTQYF

abundance: -
d_gene: TRBD1
j_gene: TRBJ1-1
v_gene: TRBV20-1
CDR3nt: TGCAGTGCTAGAACGGGACAGGAGATGAACACTGAAGCTTTCTTT
CDR3aa: CSARTGQEMNTEAFF

abundance: -
d_gene: -
j_gene: TRBJ2-1
v_gene: TRBV27
CDR3nt: TGTGCCAGCAGTTTACTTGCGGGGAGCTCCTACAATGAGCTGTTCTTC
CDR3aa: CASSLLAGSSYNELFF

abundance: many
d_gene: -
j_gene: TRBJ2-1
v_gene: TRBV4-2
CDR3nt: TGTGCCAGCAGCCCAACGTGGGGGGAAGGAAGGAATGAGCAGTTCTTC
CDR3aa: CASSPTWGEGRNEQFF